The rows below give T cell receptor beta chains drawn from one sample of a study of low-dose radiotherapy and immunotherapy resistance in tumors. TCRdb reprocessed the reads via MiXCR and lists one record per CDR3 protein. The sample lists 50,000 or so distinct CDR3 sequences, around a quarter occurring once. The material sequenced was PBMCs, taken after low-dose radiotherapy plus immunotherapy. Receptors originate from a male donor with prostate cancer. Both conserved end residues are part of each CDR3. Fields, in order: V gene, CDR3 length, D gene, clone size, J gene, CDR3 protein, CDR3 DNA. D genes are given only for firm matches. Clone sizes are given selectively: once, few, many, or a class where the clone is expanded.

v_call: TRBV2; cdr3_length: 17; d_call: TRBD1; clone_size: many; j_call: TRBJ2-7; cdr3_aa: CASSDAPGTGVSYEQYF; cdr3_nt: TGTGCCAGCAGTGATGCTCCCGGGACAGGGGTCTCCTACGAGCAGTACTTC
v_call: TRBV2; cdr3_length: 15; d_call: TRBD2; clone_size: many; j_call: TRBJ2-3; cdr3_aa: CASSGTSGRRDTQYF; cdr3_nt: TGTGCCAGCAGTGGGACTAGCGGGAGAAGAGATACGCAGTATTTT
v_call: TRBV11-2; cdr3_length: 14; d_call: -; clone_size: many; j_call: TRBJ1-1; cdr3_aa: CASSMAQGNTEAFF; cdr3_nt: TGTGCCAGCAGCATGGCACAGGGGAACACTGAAGCTTTCTTT
v_call: TRBV28; cdr3_length: 14; d_call: -; clone_size: -; j_call: TRBJ2-7; cdr3_aa: CASSFVQGSYEQYF; cdr3_nt: TGTGCCAGCAGTTTCGTTCAGGGCTCCTACGAGCAGTACTTC
v_call: TRBV28; cdr3_length: 15; d_call: TRBD1; clone_size: many; j_call: TRBJ1-5; cdr3_aa: CASSPPQGALEPQHF; cdr3_nt: TGTGCCAGCAGTCCACCACAGGGGGCGTTGGAGCCCCAGCATTTT
v_call: TRBV3-1; cdr3_length: 15; d_call: -; clone_size: many; j_call: TRBJ2-5; cdr3_aa: CASSQEGRIGETQYF; cdr3_nt: TGTGCCAGCAGCCAAGAGGGGCGAATTGGAGAGACCCAGTACTTC
v_call: TRBV4-3; cdr3_length: 15; d_call: -; clone_size: many; j_call: TRBJ1-6; cdr3_aa: CASSQDWTPNSPLHF; cdr3_nt: TGCGCCAGCAGCCAAGATTGGACACCCAATTCACCCCTCCACTTT
v_call: TRBV20-1; cdr3_length: 16; d_call: TRBD1; clone_size: many; j_call: TRBJ2-4; cdr3_aa: CSARDPGQLAKNIQYF; cdr3_nt: TGCAGTGCTAGAGATCCGGGACAGCTAGCCAAAAACATTCAGTACTTC
v_call: TRBV6-2/TRBV6-3; cdr3_length: 13; d_call: -; clone_size: -; j_call: TRBJ2-7; cdr3_aa: CASSYTGAYEQYF; cdr3_nt: TGTGCCAGCAGTTACACGGGGGCGTACGAGCAGTACTTC
v_call: TRBV9; cdr3_length: 14; d_call: -; clone_size: many; j_call: TRBJ2-2; cdr3_aa: CASSVVSNTGELFF; cdr3_nt: TGTGCCAGCAGCGTAGTATCGAACACCGGGGAGCTGTTTTTT
v_call: TRBV7-2; cdr3_length: 15; d_call: -; clone_size: many; j_call: TRBJ2-7; cdr3_aa: CASSPRSGGSYEQYF; cdr3_nt: TGTGCCAGCAGCCCCCGATCTGGCGGGTCCTACGAGCAGTACTTC
v_call: TRBV12-3/TRBV12-4; cdr3_length: 21; d_call: TRBD2; clone_size: many; j_call: TRBJ2-1; cdr3_aa: CASSLLALGLAGLRSYNEQFF; cdr3_nt: TGTGCCAGCAGCCTCTTAGCCCTCGGACTAGCGGGTCTACGCTCCTACAATGAGCAGTTCTTC
v_call: TRBV19; cdr3_length: 18; d_call: -; clone_size: -; j_call: TRBJ2-2; cdr3_aa: CASSIIRGRGRGTGELFF; cdr3_nt: TGTGCCAGTAGTATAATTCGCGGACGGGGAAGAGGCACCGGGGAGCTGTTTTTT
v_call: TRBV28; cdr3_length: 12; d_call: -; clone_size: medium-sized; j_call: TRBJ1-2; cdr3_aa: CASSTPTGGYTF; cdr3_nt: TGTGCCAGCAGTACACCCACCGGCGGCTACACCTTC
v_call: TRBV5-1; cdr3_length: 18; d_call: TRBD1; clone_size: many; j_call: TRBJ2-2; cdr3_aa: CASSWRTGTGYNTGELFF; cdr3_nt: TGCGCCAGCAGCTGGAGAACCGGGACAGGATATAACACCGGGGAGCTGTTTTTT
v_call: TRBV24-1; cdr3_length: 16; d_call: TRBD1; clone_size: many; j_call: TRBJ2-1; cdr3_aa: CATSDGQGRIYNEQFF; cdr3_nt: TGTGCCACCAGTGACGGACAGGGTCGGATCTACAATGAGCAGTTCTTC
v_call: TRBV28; cdr3_length: 15; d_call: -; clone_size: -; j_call: TRBJ2-1; cdr3_aa: CASSPGAGSYNEQFF; cdr3_nt: TGTGCCAGCAGCCCTGGGGCCGGATCCTACAATGAGCAGTTCTTC
v_call: TRBV4-2; cdr3_length: 14; d_call: TRBD1; clone_size: many; j_call: TRBJ2-7; cdr3_aa: CASSQGQSSYEQYF; cdr3_nt: TGTGCCAGCAGCCAGGGACAGAGCTCCTACGAGCAGTACTTC
v_call: TRBV7-2; cdr3_length: 15; d_call: -; clone_size: many; j_call: TRBJ1-5; cdr3_aa: CASSFGSNNHQPQHF; cdr3_nt: TGTGCCAGCAGCTTTGGGTCTAACAATCATCAGCCCCAGCATTTT
v_call: TRBV7-9; cdr3_length: 20; d_call: TRBD2; clone_size: many; j_call: TRBJ2-1; cdr3_aa: CASSLPNGLAGVPSYNEQFF; cdr3_nt: TGTGCCAGCAGCTTACCAAACGGACTAGCGGGGGTCCCCTCCTACAATGAGCAGTTCTTC
v_call: TRBV7-6; cdr3_length: 16; d_call: -; clone_size: many; j_call: TRBJ2-3; cdr3_aa: CASRPNQGRGTDTQYF; cdr3_nt: TGTGCCAGCAGACCAAACCAGGGTCGGGGCACAGATACGCAGTATTTT
v_call: TRBV4-1; cdr3_length: 18; d_call: TRBD1; clone_size: many; j_call: TRBJ1-2; cdr3_aa: CASSRTSDRDRGGDGYTF; cdr3_nt: TGCGCCAGCAGCCGCACGTCAGATCGGGACAGGGGTGGGGATGGCTACACCTTC
v_call: TRBV11-3; cdr3_length: 21; d_call: -; clone_size: -; j_call: TRBJ2-5; cdr3_aa: CASSIYLCSVGLAGGKETQYF; cdr3_nt: -
v_call: TRBV20-1; cdr3_length: 17; d_call: TRBD2; clone_size: many; j_call: TRBJ2-3; cdr3_aa: CSAQRAGAAPLTDTQYF; cdr3_nt: TGCAGTGCCCAACGAGCGGGGGCAGCTCCCCTCACAGATACGCAGTATTTT
v_call: TRBV3-1; cdr3_length: 16; d_call: -; clone_size: many; j_call: TRBJ2-7; cdr3_aa: CASSQDPPQSAYEQYF; cdr3_nt: TGTGCCAGCAGCCAAGACCCACCCCAGAGTGCCTACGAGCAGTACTTC
v_call: TRBV20-1; cdr3_length: 16; d_call: TRBD2; clone_size: many; j_call: TRBJ2-7; cdr3_aa: CSAPGLAGGAPGRQYF; cdr3_nt: TGCAGTGCACCGGGACTAGCGGGAGGTGCGCCTGGTAGGCAGTACTTC
v_call: TRBV12-3/TRBV12-4; cdr3_length: 14; d_call: -; clone_size: many; j_call: TRBJ1-2; cdr3_aa: CASRFGDPIFGYTF; cdr3_nt: TGTGCCAGCAGATTTGGGGACCCTATCTTCGGCTACACCTTC
v_call: TRBV3-1; cdr3_length: 18; d_call: -; clone_size: many; j_call: TRBJ1-5; cdr3_aa: CASSQGTVGRGGNQPQHF; cdr3_nt: TGTGCCAGCAGCCAAGGGACAGTCGGAAGGGGTGGCAATCAGCCCCAGCATTTT
v_call: TRBV30; cdr3_length: 16; d_call: TRBD2; clone_size: many; j_call: TRBJ2-4; cdr3_aa: CACSAGGNVGKNIQYF; cdr3_nt: TGTGCCTGCTCAGCGGGGGGTAATGTGGGCAAAAACATTCAGTACTTC
v_call: TRBV29-1; cdr3_length: 15; d_call: -; clone_size: -; j_call: TRBJ2-3; cdr3_aa: CSGRAAVASTDTQYF; cdr3_nt: TGCAGCGGAAGGGCAGCCGTTGCTAGCACAGATACGCAGTATTTT
v_call: TRBV30; cdr3_length: 12; d_call: -; clone_size: many; j_call: TRBJ2-5; cdr3_aa: CAWRGGQKTQYF; cdr3_nt: TGTGCCTGGAGAGGGGGGCAAAAGACCCAGTACTTC
v_call: TRBV6-1; cdr3_length: 13; d_call: TRBD1; clone_size: -; j_call: TRBJ2-7; cdr3_aa: CASSRGLEYEQYF; cdr3_nt: TGTGCCAGCAGCAGGGGGCTGGAGTACGAGCAGTACTTC
v_call: TRBV7-2; cdr3_length: 15; d_call: TRBD2; clone_size: many; j_call: TRBJ2-7; cdr3_aa: CASSFGGGSSYEQYF; cdr3_nt: TGTGCCAGCAGCTTTGGGGGAGGGAGCTCCTACGAGCAGTACTTC
v_call: TRBV7-8; cdr3_length: 9; d_call: -; clone_size: many; j_call: TRBJ1-4; cdr3_aa: CASNLVGFF; cdr3_nt: TGTGCCAGCAACCTCGTTGGGTTTTTT
v_call: TRBV20-1; cdr3_length: 14; d_call: -; clone_size: many; j_call: TRBJ1-5; cdr3_aa: CSARARQLNQPQHF; cdr3_nt: TGCAGTGCTAGAGCGAGACAGCTCAATCAGCCCCAGCATTTT
v_call: TRBV6-2/TRBV6-3; cdr3_length: 16; d_call: -; clone_size: -; j_call: TRBJ2-3; cdr3_aa: CASSISLLGGTDTQYF; cdr3_nt: TGTGCCAGCAGTATCAGCTTGCTAGGTGGCACAGATACGCAGTATTTT
v_call: TRBV7-6; cdr3_length: 16; d_call: -; clone_size: many; j_call: TRBJ2-3; cdr3_aa: CASSRKDGRFPDTQYF; cdr3_nt: TGTGCCAGCAGCCGCAAGGACGGTCGGTTTCCAGATACGCAGTATTTT
v_call: TRBV30; cdr3_length: 14; d_call: -; clone_size: many; j_call: TRBJ2-5; cdr3_aa: CAWSVMRRQETQYF; cdr3_nt: TGTGCCTGGAGTGTCATGCGTAGACAAGAGACCCAGTACTTC
v_call: TRBV5-4; cdr3_length: 16; d_call: -; clone_size: medium-sized; j_call: TRBJ2-1; cdr3_aa: CASRYEVGPSYNEQFF; cdr3_nt: TGTGCCAGCAGATATGAAGTCGGGCCTTCCTACAATGAGCAGTTCTTC
v_call: TRBV20-1; cdr3_length: 15; d_call: -; clone_size: many; j_call: TRBJ2-1; cdr3_aa: CSASESNPSYNEQFF; cdr3_nt: TGCAGTGCTAGCGAGTCAAACCCCTCCTACAATGAGCAGTTCTTC
v_call: TRBV5-1; cdr3_length: 16; d_call: TRBD1; clone_size: many; j_call: TRBJ1-1; cdr3_aa: CASSLDGDRALTEAFF; cdr3_nt: TGCGCCAGCAGCTTGGATGGGGACAGGGCTCTCACTGAAGCTTTCTTT
v_call: TRBV20-1; cdr3_length: 19; d_call: TRBD2; clone_size: many; j_call: TRBJ2-1; cdr3_aa: CSARVGRAGTYGRTIEQFF; cdr3_nt: TGCAGTGCTAGAGTCGGTCGAGCGGGAACCTACGGCCGAACAATTGAGCAGTTCTTC
v_call: TRBV5-4; cdr3_length: 16; d_call: -; clone_size: few; j_call: TRBJ2-2; cdr3_aa: CASSPGLRVPGELFFF; cdr3_nt: -
v_call: TRBV7-2; cdr3_length: 15; d_call: -; clone_size: many; j_call: TRBJ1-2; cdr3_aa: CASSLVLQDNYGYTF; cdr3_nt: TGTGCCAGCAGCTTAGTCCTCCAGGACAACTATGGCTACACCTTC
v_call: TRBV10-3; cdr3_length: 14; d_call: TRBD1; clone_size: many; j_call: TRBJ1-1; cdr3_aa: CAKRDRGQNTEAFF; cdr3_nt: TGTGCCAAGAGAGACAGGGGCCAGAACACTGAAGCTTTCTTT
v_call: TRBV7-2; cdr3_length: 15; d_call: TRBD2; clone_size: few; j_call: TRBJ2-5; cdr3_aa: CASSPGTSGGWTQYF; cdr3_nt: TGTGCCAGCAGCCCCGGGACTAGCGGGGGGTGGACCCAGTACTTC
v_call: TRBV30; cdr3_length: 14; d_call: -; clone_size: -; j_call: TRBJ1-5; cdr3_aa: CAWSVSGSNQPQHF; cdr3_nt: TGTGCCTGGAGTGTATCAGGGAGCAATCAGCCCCAGCATTTT
v_call: TRBV5-1; cdr3_length: 15; d_call: -; clone_size: many; j_call: TRBJ2-7; cdr3_aa: CASSLADQLFYEQYF; cdr3_nt: TGCGCCAGCAGCTTGGCTGATCAGCTATTCTACGAGCAGTACTTC
v_call: TRBV7-2; cdr3_length: 16; d_call: TRBD2; clone_size: -; j_call: TRBJ2-3; cdr3_aa: CASSNPLAGGQDTQYF; cdr3_nt: TGTGCCAGCAGCAACCCCCTAGCGGGGGGGCAAGATACGCAGTATTTT
v_call: TRBV29-1; cdr3_length: 13; d_call: TRBD2; clone_size: many; j_call: TRBJ2-1; cdr3_aa: CSVESGSYNEQFF; cdr3_nt: TGCAGCGTTGAAAGCGGGAGCTACAATGAGCAGTTCTTC
v_call: TRBV26; cdr3_length: 14; d_call: -; clone_size: many; j_call: TRBJ2-3; cdr3_aa: CASTVAGVTDTQYF; cdr3_nt: TGTGCCAGCACCGTAGCGGGAGTAACAGATACGCAGTATTTT
v_call: TRBV6-5; cdr3_length: 12; d_call: -; clone_size: many; j_call: TRBJ1-6; cdr3_aa: CASSRRGSPLHF; cdr3_nt: TGTGCCAGCAGCCGCAGGGGTTCACCCCTCCACTTT
v_call: TRBV6-6; cdr3_length: 14; d_call: TRBD1; clone_size: many; j_call: TRBJ2-7; cdr3_aa: CASSYLQGAYEQYF; cdr3_nt: TGTGCCAGCAGTTACTTGCAGGGGGCCTACGAGCAGTACTTC
v_call: TRBV12-3/TRBV12-4; cdr3_length: 14; d_call: -; clone_size: many; j_call: TRBJ1-6; cdr3_aa: CASSLTRGNSPLHF; cdr3_nt: TGTGCCAGCAGTCTAACCAGGGGAAATTCACCCCTCCACTTT
v_call: TRBV20-1; cdr3_length: 12; d_call: -; clone_size: many; j_call: TRBJ2-7; cdr3_aa: CSAMEPAYEQYF; cdr3_nt: TGCAGTGCTATGGAACCGGCCTACGAGCAGTACTTC
v_call: TRBV21-1; cdr3_length: 16; d_call: -; clone_size: few; j_call: TRBJ2-1; cdr3_aa: CASSKGLSYSYNEQFF; cdr3_nt: TGTGCCAGCAGCAAAGGACTTTCTTACTCCTACAATGAGCAGTTCTTC
v_call: TRBV3-1; cdr3_length: 16; d_call: -; clone_size: many; j_call: TRBJ2-1; cdr3_aa: CASSQEGEKSYNEQFF; cdr3_nt: TGTGCCAGCAGCCAAGAGGGGGAGAAGTCCTACAATGAGCAGTTCTTC
v_call: TRBV3-1; cdr3_length: 12; d_call: -; clone_size: many; j_call: TRBJ2-3; cdr3_aa: CASSSLGDTQYF; cdr3_nt: TGTGCCAGCAGCTCCTTGGGAGATACGCAGTATTTT
v_call: TRBV12-3/TRBV12-4; cdr3_length: 14; d_call: TRBD1; clone_size: many; j_call: TRBJ2-5; cdr3_aa: CASSRDRARETQYF; cdr3_nt: TGTGCCAGCAGTAGGGACAGGGCGAGGGAGACCCAGTACTTC
v_call: TRBV12-3/TRBV12-4; cdr3_length: 12; d_call: -; clone_size: many; j_call: TRBJ2-1; cdr3_aa: CASSNMFYEQFF; cdr3_nt: TGTGCCAGCAGCAACATGTTTTATGAGCAGTTCTTC